A single sample is the source of the 32 T cell receptor beta chains below, sequenced in a study of response to subunit inactivated influenza vaccine. Using its own MiXCR run on the RT-PCR reads, TCRdb lists one record per CDR3 protein. Among approximately 700,000 distinct CDR3 sequences listed, approximately 14% were seen once. Sequencing was performed on PBMCs from blood, taken approximately 15 days before vaccination. The receptors were gathered from a man in his fifties who received an inactivated influenza vaccine.

This clonotype was counted a few times. The chain combines TRBV12-3 or TRBV12-4 with TRBJ1-2, with D tentatively TRBD1 (6 bases). CDR3 length equals 14 residues. V was trimmed by 5 bases and J by 4 bases, leaving 14 bases between them. The CDR3 reads CASSKQGPSYGYTF. The CDR3 DNA follows: TGTGCCAGCAGTAAACAGGGTCCGAGCTATGGCTACACCTTC.

This clonotype was recorded a few times. The chain joins TRBV4-2 to TRBJ2-3; TRBD2 matches at 11 bases. Per the germline V gene, CDR1 is LGHNA and CDR2 is YNFKEQ. The CDR3 has 20 amino acids. After removal of 5 bases from V and 0 bases from J, the junction contained 16 bases not matched to a gene. CDR3 loop: CASSSSTSGRGAASTDTQYF. The CDR3 DNA reads TGTGCCAGCAGCTCAAGTACTAGCGGGAGAGGGGCGGCTAGCACAGATACGCAGTATTTT.

Only a few counts were recorded for this clonotype. The rearrangement joins TRBV20-1 to TRBJ2-3; D unresolved. Trimming removed 2 bases at V and 4 bases at J, with 19 bases between. This CDR3 region has 16 residues. Germline assignment: CDR1 DFQATT and CDR2 SNEGSKA (reference sequence). Here the CDR3 reads CSARPYVMWASDTQYF. CDR3 nucleotides: TGCAGTGCTAGACCCTACGTCATGTGGGCCTCAGATACGCAGTATTTT.

CDR3 protein: CASSSRTGSSYEQYF. In DNA form, the CDR3 reads TGCGCCAGCAGCAGTCGGACAGGGAGCTCCTACGAGCAGTACTTC. V is TRBV4-1 and J is TRBJ2-7; 8 bases match TRBD1. CDR3 length: 15 amino acids. Trimming cost V 5 bases and J 0 bases; bases outside gene matches: 6. Per germline, CDR1 MGHRA and CDR2 YSYEKL.

The count of this clonotype is one. The V and J genes are TRBV5-1 and TRBJ2-6; maybe TRBD1 (5 bases). V was shortened by 1 base and J by 1 base, with 9 bases between the two germline ends. The CDR3 has 16 residues. CDR1 and CDR2 from the germline V gene are SGHRS and YFSETQ. The CDR3 spells CASSLSPGSGANVLTF. The CDR3, as DNA: TGCGCCAGCAGCTTGTCCCCAGGGTCTGGGGCCAACGTCCTGACTTTC.

This clonotype was recorded many times. The J gene is TRBJ1-3, the V gene TRBV12-3 or TRBV12-4, with TRBD1 matching over 9 bases. V was clipped by 6 bases and J by 8 bases; unmatched bases: 11. This CDR3 region has 15 residues. CDR3 protein: CASSPTGGDFDTIYF. CDR3 DNA: TGTGCCAGCAGCCCTACAGGGGGCGATTTTGACACCATATATTTT.

The V and J genes are TRBV7-8 and TRBJ2-1, with TRBD2 identical over 11 bases. Per germline, CDR1 SGHVS and CDR2 FQNEAQ. The CDR3 contains 17 residues. Trimming at V came to 5 bases and at J to 5 bases, leaving 11 bases not matched to a gene. CDR3 region: CASSPAPGTSGNNEQFF. In nucleotides, the CDR3 is TGTGCCAGCAGCCCGGCCCCCGGGACTAGCGGTAACAATGAGCAGTTCTTC.

A few counts support this clonotype. The CDR3 spells CASSPRLASGETQYF. For the CDR3, the DNA is TGTGCCAGCAGCCCGCGTCTAGCGAGTGGAGAGACCCAGTACTTC. The V gene is TRBV28, the J gene TRBJ2-5, with D tentatively TRBD2 (6 bases). V was clipped by 6 bases and J by 4 bases, with 18 bases between them. CDR3 length: 15 residues. CDR1 and CDR2 from the germline V gene are MDHEN and SYDVKM.

The CDR3 is CATSRGVGETQYF. Here the CDR3 DNA reads TGTGCCACGTCTCGGGGGGTCGGGGAGACCCAGTACTTC. The chain recombines TRBV6-1 with TRBJ2-5; 7 bases align to TRBD2. The CDR3 sequence is 13 residues long. From germline, CDR1 is MNHNS and CDR2 SASEGT. V trimming: 10 bases; J trimming: 5 bases; junction bases outside the gene matches: 10.

This clonotype has only one observation. One end of the junction varies from germline; a read error may be responsible. This chain uses TRBV27 with TRBJ2-4; D remains unclear. The CDR3 sequence is 17 residues long. CDR1 and CDR2 from the germline V gene are MNHEY and SMNVEV (reference sequence). For the CDR3, the DNA is TGTGCCAGCAGCCAGTATAGAGCTTCTTACGGCAAAAACATTCAGCACTTC. This translates into CASSQYRASYGKNIQHF.

A note on this clonotype: An end of the junction differs from the germline gene, which may be a read error. The genes are TRBV19 and TRBJ2-3; D is undetermined. The CDR3 has 14 residues. Germline-derived CDR1 and CDR2 are LNHDA and SQIVND (reference sequence). In nucleotides, the CDR3 is TGTGCCAGTAGTATTGGGCCGAGCAAAGATACGCAGTATTTT. Protein sequence: CASSIGPSKDTQYF.

This clonotype occurred many times. The V call is TRBV15, the J call TRBJ2-2, with D tentatively TRBD1 (6 bases). Trimming left V 1 base short and J 5 bases short, with 8 bases between. Germline V lookup: CDR1 LNHNV, CDR2 YYDKDF (reference sequence). The CDR3 extends over 14 amino acids. The CDR3 here is CATSRGGTTGELFF. The DNA of the CDR3 is TGTGCCACCAGCAGAGGGGGGACAACCGGGGAGCTGTTTTTT.

This sequence joins TRBV7-9 and TRBJ2-4, with a possible D match to TRBD1 (5 bases). CDR3 length: 14 amino acids. CDR1 is SEHNR, CDR2 FQNEAQ, per germline (reference sequence). V lost 5 bases to trimming and J lost 6 bases, with 14 bases between them. CDR3 residues: CASSPRQSLNIQYF. The CDR3 DNA reads as TGTGCCAGCAGCCCGCGACAGAGCTTAAACATTCAGTACTTC.

The chain joins TRBV6-2 or TRBV6-3 to TRBJ1-2; 7 bases agree with TRBD1. Unmatched junction bases numbered 6, after V lost 4 bases and J lost 1 base. The CDR3 consists of 15 residues. Germline lookup yields CDR1 MNHEY and CDR2 SVGEGT. The CDR3, as DNA: TGTGCCAGCAGTTCCCGCAGGGGGAGTAACTATGGCTACACCTTC. Protein product: CASSSRRGSNYGYTF.

This clonotype was picked up many times. The chain recombines TRBV28 with TRBJ1-4; no firm D call. V lost 6 bases to trimming and J lost 7 bases, with 9 bases between them. This CDR3 spans 12 amino acids. Germline V lookup: CDR1 MDHEN, CDR2 SYDVKM. The DNA of the CDR3 is TGTGCCAGCAGCCTCCGGGCTGAAAAACTGTTTTTT. This gives the protein CASSLRAEKLFF.

This clonotype was seen only a few times. CDR3 DNA sequence: TGTGCCAGCAGTCTGAATGTGTTCGATACGCAGTATTTT. Encoded protein: CASSLNVFDTQYF. The rearrangement uses TRBV28 and TRBJ2-3; D gene ambiguous. V was clipped by 5 bases and J by 6 bases, with 12 bases between them. The CDR3 runs to 13 residues. In germline, CDR1 is MDHEN, CDR2 SYDVKM.

The rearrangement joins TRBV6-1 to TRBJ2-3; 9 bases map to TRBD1. The CDR3 has 16 amino acids. V was clipped by 6 bases and J by 0 bases; unmatched bases: 7. Germline V gene lookup returns CDR1 MNHNS and CDR2 SASEGT. CDR3 loop: CASSAWTGASTDTQYF. The CDR3 DNA is TGTGCCAGCAGCGCCTGGACAGGGGCTAGCACAGATACGCAGTATTTT.

In its sample, this clonotype was seen a few times. The chain combines TRBV6-2 or TRBV6-3 with TRBJ1-1; D uncertain. V was cut by 2 bases and J by 0 bases, with 1 base left in between. The CDR3 has 12 residues. The V gene's germline CDR1 is MNHEY and CDR2 SVGEGT. CDR3 sequence (DNA): TGTGCCAGCAGTTACATGAACACTGAAGCTTTCTTT. This translates into CASSYMNTEAFF.

This clonotype has more than one count but fewer than ten. The V gene is TRBV20-1, the J gene TRBJ2-1, with 8 bases that match TRBD2. V was clipped by 6 bases and J by 3 bases; unmatched bases: 7. Germline V gene sequence: CDR1 DFQATT, CDR2 SNEGSKA (reference sequence). CDR3 length: 14 residues. CDR3 sequence reads: CSATTGTSYNEQFF. For the CDR3, the DNA is TGCAGTGCAACAACCGGGACTAGCTACAATGAGCAGTTCTTC.

This clonotype showed up many times. The chain couples TRBV5-1 to TRBJ1-4; a weak D match, TRBD1 (5 bases). The germline V gene encodes CDR1 SGHRS and CDR2 YFSETQ. V was shortened by 0 bases and J by 0 bases, with 9 bases between the two germline ends. There are 16 residues in the CDR3. The CDR3 region has the DNA TGCGCCAGCAGCTTGGGACAGTTTGCAACTAATGAAAAACTGTTTTTT. Translation gives CASSLGQFATNEKLFF.

This clonotype appeared many times. V usage is TRBV28 and J usage is TRBJ2-2; D ambiguous. The CDR3 is 14 amino acids. V was shortened by 0 bases and J by 10 bases, with 12 bases between the two germline ends. Germline values: CDR1 MDHEN, CDR2 SYDVKM. This chain's CDR3 is CASSLWGDNAELFF. The DNA of the CDR3 is TGTGCCAGCAGTTTATGGGGTGATAACGCGGAGCTGTTTTTT.

This clonotype was detected a few times. This chain joins TRBV12-3 or TRBV12-4 and TRBJ2-7; 11 bases align to TRBD2. This CDR3 has 16 residues. V dropped 3 bases and J dropped 9; count of bases not matched to a gene: 13. As DNA, the CDR3 is TGTGCCAGCAGTTTTACTAGCGGGGGCCTCCTACGAGTGCAGTACTTC. It is translated as CASSFTSGGLLRVQYF.

The chain employs TRBV6-2 or TRBV6-3 and TRBJ2-5; D unclear. Germline CDR1 and CDR2: MNHEY and SVGEGT. The V end was cut by 4 bases, the J end by 0 bases, with 6 bases between. The CDR3 has 13 amino acids. The CDR3 nucleotides read TGTGCCAGCAGTTTCTTTAACCAAGAGACCCAGTACTTC. This gives the protein CASSFFNQETQYF.

This clonotype was observed a handful of times. The V call is TRBV6-1, the J call TRBJ2-1; perhaps TRBD2 as D (5 bases). Trimming stripped 5 bases from V and 8 bases from J, with 19 bases between. Germline V lookup: CDR1 MNHNS, CDR2 SASEGT. This CDR3 region has 15 residues. In DNA, the CDR3 is TGTGCCAGCAGTCCAGGAGACACCTGGGGAGATGAGCAGTTCTTC. Protein sequence: CASSPGDTWGDEQFF.

This clonotype was counted a few times. The rearrangement uses TRBV10-3 and TRBJ2-5; 7 bases are a match to TRBD1. With 6 bases clipped from V and 6 bases from J, the junction kept 10 bases outside the gene matches. The germline gives CDR1 ENHRY, CDR2 SYGVKD. The CDR3 consists of 14 residues. CDR3 coding DNA: TGTGCCATCAGCACGGGACAGATTCAACAGACCCAGTACTTC. Protein product: CAISTGQIQQTQYF.

This clonotype has a handful of counts. The gene calls are TRBV7-2 and TRBJ2-7, with 8 bases that match TRBD2. With 3 bases clipped from V and 4 bases from J, the junction kept 5 bases outside the gene matches. The germline gives CDR1 SGHTA, CDR2 FQGNSA. This CDR3 region has 14 residues. The CDR3 sequence is CASSFSGSGYEQYF. CDR3 nucleotides: TGTGCCAGCAGCTTCAGCGGGAGTGGGTACGAGCAGTACTTC.

This chain uses TRBV29-1 with TRBJ2-1, with 7 bases matching TRBD2. The junction had 11 bases not matched to a gene; V was cut back by 4 bases and J by 5 bases. Germline V lookup: CDR1 SQVTM, CDR2 ANQGSEA. The CDR3 has 15 amino acids. CDR3 bases: TGCAGCGTTGTCCCCCGCACGGGAGGCAACAATGAGCAGTTCTTC. It is translated as CSVVPRTGGNNEQFF.

The chain employs TRBV7-2 and TRBJ2-7, with D tentatively TRBD2 (5 bases). The CDR3 loop spans 15 amino acids. Germline values: CDR1 SGHTA, CDR2 FQGNSA. V was pared by 1 base and J by 2 bases, with 12 bases between. In DNA form, the CDR3 reads TGTGCCAGCAGCTTAGTTCGGACTCGCCCCTACGAGCAGTACTTC. This encodes CASSLVRTRPYEQYF.

The chain links TRBV5-5 to TRBJ1-1; D not resolved. The CDR3 totals 15 residues. With 2 bases removed from V and 1 base from J, the gap between germline ends came to 12 bases. CDR1 and CDR2 (germline): SGHKS, YYEKEE (reference sequence). This chain's CDR3 is CASSFGGNWNTEAFF. CDR3 nucleotides: TGTGCCAGCAGCTTCGGAGGGAACTGGAACACTGAAGCTTTCTTT.

This clonotype was seen a few times. The CDR3 sequence is CSVEWGNEQYF. Here the CDR3 DNA reads TGCAGCGTTGAGTGGGGGAACGAGCAGTACTTC. The rearrangement joins TRBV29-1 to TRBJ2-7, with D perhaps matching TRBD1 or TRBD2 (5 bases each). Trimming left V 3 bases short and J 5 bases short, with 8 bases between. The CDR3 is 11 amino acids. Germline V gene lookup returns CDR1 SQVTM and CDR2 ANQGSEA.

Many counts were recorded for this clonotype. The chain uses TRBV28 and TRBJ2-7; D gene unclear. CDR1 and CDR2 from the germline V gene are MDHEN and SYDVKM. V shed 5 bases and J shed 5 bases, with 10 bases lying between them. The CDR3 is 12 residues long. DNA of the CDR3: TGTGCCAGCAGTCGTCCACTTAACGAGCAGTACTTC. Translation gives CASSRPLNEQYF.

This clonotype was observed many times. The chain joins TRBV12-3 or TRBV12-4 to TRBJ1-1; D not resolved. CDR3 size: 13 residues. Trimming cost V 1 base and J 9 bases, with 12 bases left between them. The CDR3 sequence is CASSLGSLIQAFF. The CDR3 coding sequence is TGTGCCAGCAGTTTAGGCTCGTTAATTCAAGCTTTCTTT.